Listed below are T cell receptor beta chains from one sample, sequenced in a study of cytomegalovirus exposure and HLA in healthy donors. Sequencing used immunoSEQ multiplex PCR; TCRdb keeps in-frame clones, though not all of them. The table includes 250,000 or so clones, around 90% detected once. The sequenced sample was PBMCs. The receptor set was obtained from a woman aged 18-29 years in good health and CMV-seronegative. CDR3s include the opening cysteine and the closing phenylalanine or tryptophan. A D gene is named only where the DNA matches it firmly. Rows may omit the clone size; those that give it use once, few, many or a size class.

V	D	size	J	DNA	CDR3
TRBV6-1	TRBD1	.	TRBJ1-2	TGTGCCAGCAGTGAGACAGGGGATGATGGCTACACCTTC	CASSETGDDGYTF
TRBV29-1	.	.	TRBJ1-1	TGCAGCGCACACAGGGCCGGATTGGATGAAGCTTTCTTT	CSAHRAGLDEAFF
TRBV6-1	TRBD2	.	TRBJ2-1	TGTGCCAGCAGTGAATTGGCACTAGCGGGGACATCCTCCTACAATGAGCAGTTCTTC	CASSELALAGTSSYNEQFF
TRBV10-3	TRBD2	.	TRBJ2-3	TGTGCCATCAGGCGGGGCGGGGGTGAACTCACAGATACGCAGTATTTT	CAIRRGGGELTDTQYF
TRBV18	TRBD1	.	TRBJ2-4	TGTGCCAGCTCCACCGGGACAGGGGCGATAAACATTCAGTACTTC	CASSTGTGAINIQYF
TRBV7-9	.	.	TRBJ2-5	TGTGCCAGCAGCCCGAGGGACAACCAAGAGACCCAGTACTTC	CASSPRDNQETQYF
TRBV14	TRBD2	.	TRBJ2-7	TGTGCCAGCAGCCAAGGTACGGGGGGGAACTCCTACGAGCAGTACTTC	CASSQGTGGNSYEQYF
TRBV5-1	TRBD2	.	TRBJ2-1	TGCGCCAGCAGCCTAGTAGCGGGAGTCTACAATGAGCAGTTCTTC	CASSLVAGVYNEQFF
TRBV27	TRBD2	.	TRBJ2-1	TGTGCCAGCAGTTCAGCCGGGACTAGCGGGGTAATTGAGCAGTTCTTC	CASSSAGTSGVIEQFF
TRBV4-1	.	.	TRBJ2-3	TGCGCCAGCAGCCAAGCGGAGGGGCCGACAGATACGCAGTATTTT	CASSQAEGPTDTQYF
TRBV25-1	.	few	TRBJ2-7	TGTGCCAGCAGGGGGGGAAGCTACGAGCAGTACTTC	CASRGGSYEQYF
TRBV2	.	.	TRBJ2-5	TGTGCCAGCACCCAGGCGAACCACCAAGAGACCCAGTACTTC	CASTQANHQETQYF
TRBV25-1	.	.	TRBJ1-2	TGTGCCAGCAGCCCACTCCGGGACAACGGGCGTGGAGGCTACACCTTC	CASSPLRDNGRGGYTF
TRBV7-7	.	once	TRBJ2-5	TGTGCCAGCGGCACTGGGCCCCAAGAGACCCAGTACTTC	CASGTGPQETQYF
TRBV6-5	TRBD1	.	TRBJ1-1	TGTGCCAGCAGCCAGACAGGGTGGACTGAAGCTTTCTTT	CASSQTGWTEAFF
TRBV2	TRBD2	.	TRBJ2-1	TGTGCCAGCAGCTCCGTCGGGGAGGGTGAGCAGTTCTTC	CASSSVGEGEQFF
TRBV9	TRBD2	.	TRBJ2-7	TGTGCCAGCAGCGTAGACCGGGGAGGGTACGAGCAGTACTTC	CASSVDRGGYEQYF
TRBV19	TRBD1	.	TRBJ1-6	TGTGCCAGTAGCCCATATCCCCCCGCCGGGACAGAAGAATCACCCCTCCACTTT	CASSPYPPAGTEESPLHF
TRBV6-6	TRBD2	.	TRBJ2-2	TGTGCCAGCAGTTACCTGAGCGGGGTGTTTTCCGGGGAGCTGTTTTTT	CASSYLSGVFSGELFF
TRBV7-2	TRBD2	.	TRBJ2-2	TGTGCCAGCAGCTTACTGGGACTAGCGGGGGTGGACGGGGAGCTGTTTTTT	CASSLLGLAGVDGELFF
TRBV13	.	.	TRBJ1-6	TGTGCCAGCAGCCCCGGGACGGGAGGTGTACCCCTCCACTTT	CASSPGTGGVPLHF
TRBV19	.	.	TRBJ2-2	TGTGCCAGTAGTATAGGGTGGGCGAGGGAGACCGGGGAGCTGTTTTTT	CASSIGWARETGELFF
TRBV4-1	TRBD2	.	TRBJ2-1	TGCGCCAGCAGCCAGCTACTAGCGGGGGAGACCTACAATGAGCAGTTCTTC	CASSQLLAGETYNEQFF
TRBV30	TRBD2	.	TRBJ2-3	TGTGCCTGGAATTTCCGGGGGGGGATAGATACGCAGTATTTT	CAWNFRGGIDTQYF
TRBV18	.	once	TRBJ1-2	TGTGCCAGCTCACTCCCCCAATACAATGGCTACACCTTC	CASSLPQYNGYTF
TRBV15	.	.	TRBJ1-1	TGTGCCACCAGCAGAGATTACAGGGAAGCTTTCTTT	CATSRDYREAFF
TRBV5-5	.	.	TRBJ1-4	TGTGCCAGCAGCTGGGAACAGGGCTCGACAACTAATGAAAAACTGTTTTTT	CASSWEQGSTTNEKLFF
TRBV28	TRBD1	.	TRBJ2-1	TGTGCCAGCAGTTCCTTTGGACAGGGTTACAATGAGCAGTTCTTC	CASSSFGQGYNEQFF
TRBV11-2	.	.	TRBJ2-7	TGTGCCAGCAGCTTAGGCGGCTCCTACGAGCAGTACTTC	CASSLGGSYEQYF
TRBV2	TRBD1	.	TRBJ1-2	TGTGCCACGCTCCGTCCTTGGACAGGGGAATATGGCTACACCTTC	CATLRPWTGEYGYTF
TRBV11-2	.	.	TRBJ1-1	TGTGCCAGCAGCTTAGACTCGACAACTCTGAACACTGAAGCTTTCTTT	CASSLDSTTLNTEAFF
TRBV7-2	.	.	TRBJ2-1	TGTGCCAGCAGGTACTCAGGGTCACCCATCGGGTTCTTC	CASRYSGSPIGFF
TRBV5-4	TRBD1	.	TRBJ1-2	TGTGCCAGCAGTTCCGACAGGGGCTATGGCTACACCTTC	CASSSDRGYGYTF
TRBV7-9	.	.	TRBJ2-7	TGTGCCAGCAGCGGTCAGGGTTCCTACGAGCAGTACTTC	CASSGQGSYEQYF
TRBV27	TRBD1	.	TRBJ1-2	TGTGCCAGCAGGGCAACAGGGGGATATGGCTACACCTTC	CASRATGGYGYTF
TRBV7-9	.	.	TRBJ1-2	TGTGCCAGCAGCTCGGGAAGGGATGAAGCTAACTATGGCTACACCTTC	CASSSGRDEANYGYTF
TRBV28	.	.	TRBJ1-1	TGTGCCAGCAGGGAATGGAGCAGGGACACTGAAGCTTTCTTT	CASREWSRDTEAFF
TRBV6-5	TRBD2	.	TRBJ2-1	TGTGCCAGCACCACTAGCGGAAGTACCAATGAGCAGTTCTTC	CASTTSGSTNEQFF
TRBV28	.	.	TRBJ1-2	TGTGCCCAAGGCAACAGCCATGGCTACACCTTC	CAQGNSHGYTF
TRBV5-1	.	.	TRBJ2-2	TGCGCCAGCAGCTTGACAGTGAACACCGGGGAGCTGTTTTTT	CASSLTVNTGELFF
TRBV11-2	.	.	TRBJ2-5	TGTGCCAGCAGCTCAGGTAGCGGAAAAGAGACCCAGTACTTC	CASSSGSGKETQYF
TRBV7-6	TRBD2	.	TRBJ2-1	TGTGCCAGCAGCTTTAGCGGGGGGCCCTACAATGAGCAGTTCTTC	CASSFSGGPYNEQFF
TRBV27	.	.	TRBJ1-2	TGTGCCAGCAGTTTACGGGGGGCCAACTATGGCTACACCTTC	CASSLRGANYGYTF
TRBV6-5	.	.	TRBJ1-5	TGTGCCAGCAGTTACACGACAAATCAGCCCCAGCATTTT	CASSYTTNQPQHF
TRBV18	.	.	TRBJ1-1	TGTGCCAGCTCACGGATGGACAGTCAGAACACTGAAGCTTTCTTT	CASSRMDSQNTEAFF
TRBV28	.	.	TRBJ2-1	TGTGCCAGCAGTTCCGTGTACAGGGTTACGAATGAGCAGTTCTTC	CASSSVYRVTNEQFF
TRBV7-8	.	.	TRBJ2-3	TGTGCCAGCAGCTTATTTACGGGAGAATACACAGATACGCAGTATTTT	CASSLFTGEYTDTQYF